This TCR beta chain appears in the sequencing data of a study of blood T cell repertoires in COVID-19. Overall study: Nucleic acid was either cDNA or gDNA, and it came from T cells, B-cell-depleted T cells, or PBMCs.

Profiled with immunoSEQ multiplex PCR; TCRdb holds only in-frame clones, not every one. The data contain about 100,000 clones, roughly 80% of them singletons. CDR3 size: 11 residues. Germline V gene lookup returns CDR1 KGHSH and CDR2 LQKENI. Trimming shortened V by 2 bases and J by 8 bases, and 6 bases separated the two germline ends. This clonotype was sampled from a man aged 60-69 years with active or convalescent COVID-19. The sample comprised peripheral blood. J is TRBJ1-2 and V is TRBV18; possibly TRBD1 for D (6 bases). The CDR3 here is CASSPGGGYTF. For the CDR3, the DNA is TGTGCCAGCTCACCAGGGGGCGGCTACACCTTC.